These T cell receptor beta chains were read from a single sample in a study of neurological immune-mediated disorders. TCRdb ran MiXCR on the 5' RACE reads and lists one entry per CDR3 protein. The sample lists over 90,000 distinct CDR3 sequences, under 14% occurring once. Material for sequencing was PBMCs. Every receptor here comes from a female donor with HTLV-1-associated myelopathy (HAM/TSP). Each CDR3 is given with its conserved first and last residue. D genes are given only for firm matches. Not all rows give a size; the values are once, few, many and, for expanded clones, a class.

j_call d_call v_call clone_size cdr3_nt cdr3_aa
TRBJ2-6 TRBD1 TRBV5-1 many TGCGCCAGCAGACAGGGGGACGGGGCCAACGTCCTGACTTTC CASRQGDGANVLTF
TRBJ2-7 TRBD2 TRBV25-1 many TGTGCCAGCAGCCCGAGCGGGAGGCCGGCCGAGCAGTACTTC CASSPSGRPAEQYF
TRBJ2-1 TRBD2 TRBV20-1 many TGCAGTGCTCTTTACGGGGGGGGCGGGGATGAGCAGTTCTTC CSALYGGGGDEQFF
TRBJ2-3 TRBD2 TRBV20-1 many TGCAGTGCTACCAGGGGACTAGGGAGGGCAGATACGCAGTATTTT CSATRGLGRADTQYF
TRBJ2-5 TRBD2 TRBV2 medium-sized TGTGCCAGCTTAAGTAGCGGGCCCGGGGAGACCCAGTACTTC CASLSSGPGETQYF
TRBJ2-2 . TRBV9 . TGTGCCAGCAGCTTGGGCAGGGGCGGTCCCGGGGAGCTGTTTTTT CASSLGRGGPGELFF
TRBJ1-4 . TRBV3-1 many TGTGCCAGCAGCCCCAACCCGGGGATTAATGAAAAACTGTTTTTT CASSPNPGINEKLFF
TRBJ1-4 TRBD1 TRBV12-3/TRBV12-4 . TGTGCCAGCAGTCCAGGGGGCCTCAACGAAAAACTGTTTTTT CASSPGGLNEKLFF
TRBJ2-1 TRBD1 TRBV5-1 few TGCGCCAGCAGCCAGACGGGACAGGGTAACCATGGGCAGTTCTTC CASSQTGQGNHGQFF
TRBJ2-5 TRBD1 TRBV10-2 many TGCGCCAGCAGCCGACAGGGGACAGAGACCCAGTACTTC CASSRQGTETQYF
TRBJ2-3 TRBD1 TRBV5-6 many TGTGCCAGCAGCACCGGGACAGGGGAAGAGTATTTT CASSTGTGEEYF
TRBJ2-4 TRBD1 TRBV20-1 many TGCAGTGCTGAGGGACAGGGGGCCGGGGGCCTTCAGTACTTC CSAEGQGAGGLQYF
TRBJ2-1 . TRBV28 few TGTGCCAGCAGTCTCCCACCTTACCGGGGGAGGAGGGAGCAGTTCTTC CASSLPPYRGRREQFF
TRBJ2-4 TRBD2 TRBV5-1 many TGCGCCAGCAGCTGGGGACTAGCGGGGAAAAACATTCAGTACTTC CASSWGLAGKNIQYF
TRBJ1-3 . TRBV20-1 many TGCAGTGCTAGAATCCCAACAGGGTTTCCTGGAAACACCATATATTTT CSARIPTGFPGNTIYF
TRBJ2-1 TRBD1 TRBV7-9 . TGTGCCAGCAGCTTACGGGGACAGGGCCGCCTCGTAGGGGTCCATGAGCAGTTCTTC CASSLRGQGRLVGVHEQFF
TRBJ1-2 TRBD1 TRBV5-1 many TGCGCCAGCAGCTTGGGCCAGGGGGTTGGTGGCTACACCTTC CASSLGQGVGGYTF
TRBJ2-1 . TRBV9 many TGTGCCAGCAGCGATTCGGACGGCGATCAGCAGTTCTTC CASSDSDGDQQFF
TRBJ2-4 . TRBV5-1 many TGCGCCAGCAGCTTGGACGTTGGGCAGGGAAAAAACATTCAGTACTTC CASSLDVGQGKNIQYF